Each of the 17 T cell receptor beta chains below was sequenced from the same sample in a study of T cell responses to AZD1222 COVID-19 vaccine. Repertoires were generated with immunoSEQ multiplex PCR, while TCRdb's copy carries only in-frame clones and drops some. The sample comprises around 85,000 clones, 80% to 90% of which are singletons, and about 6% rests with the top ten. The sample consisted of peripheral blood, taken on day 0 of AZD1222 vaccination. The receptors here all came from an adult in good health.

V gene TRBV29-1 combines with J gene TRBJ1-2; 7 bases fit TRBD1. This CDR3 comprises 13 residues. Germline V gene sequence: CDR1 SQVTM, CDR2 ANQGSEA. J lost 0 bases, V lost 8 bases, and 6 bases had no gene match. The DNA for the CDR3 is TGCAGCACCGGGGACAGCCCTAACTATGGCTACACCTTC. Its translation is CSTGDSPNYGYTF.

V is TRBV5-1 and J is TRBJ1-4, with D maybe TRBD1 (6 bases). The CDR3 is 16 amino acids. V shed 4 bases and J shed 0 bases, with 13 bases lying between them. Germline CDR1 SGHRS, CDR2 YFSETQ. The CDR3, as DNA: TGCGCCAGCAGCCCGACAGGCCCCGCAACTAATGAAAAACTGTTTTTT. Protein: CASSPTGPATNEKLFF.

The CDR3 is CASSETGTADTQYF. The CDR3 bases are TGCGCCAGCAGCGAGACAGGGACGGCAGATACGCAGTATTTT. The chain joins TRBV10-2 to TRBJ2-3, with TRBD1 matching over 7 bases. The germline V gene has CDR1 WSHSY and CDR2 SAAADI. This CDR3 is built from 14 residues. V lost 6 bases to trimming and J lost 4 bases; unmatched junction nucleotides: 7.

This clone showed up just once. The rearrangement links TRBV5-1 to TRBJ1-2, with D perhaps TRBD1 (5 bases). The CDR3 spans 13 residues. Germline CDR1 reads SGHRS; CDR2 reads YFSETQ. The V and J ends lost 1 base and 6 bases respectively, with 10 bases between them. As DNA, the CDR3 is TGCGCCAGCAGCTTGTCCAGGGAGGATGGCTACACCTTC. Translated: CASSLSREDGYTF.

The chain employs TRBV7-9 and TRBJ1-3; D unclear. CDR1 and CDR2 from the germline V gene are SEHNR and FQNEAQ (reference sequence). Trimming stripped 5 bases from V and 3 bases from J, with 14 bases between. There are 15 residues in the CDR3. CDR3: CASSPKIRVGNTIYF. CDR3 DNA: TGTGCCAGCAGCCCTAAGATCCGGGTTGGAAACACCATATATTTT.

This chain connects TRBV4-2 to TRBJ2-7, with TRBD2 matching over 12 bases. The CDR3 extends over 17 amino acids. V trimming: 1 base; J trimming: 5 bases; junction bases outside the gene matches: 9. Germline loops: CDR1 LGHNA, CDR2 YNFKEQ. The CDR3 region is CASSQAPTTSGSHEQYF. Written as DNA, the CDR3 is TGTGCCAGCAGCCAAGCCCCTACGACTAGCGGGAGCCACGAGCAGTACTTC.

V is TRBV5-1 and J is TRBJ1-4, with 9 bases aligning to TRBD1. Germline trimming cut 4 bases from V and 1 base from J; bases unmatched to any gene: 5. The CDR3 loop spans 16 amino acids. The V gene's germline CDR1 is SGHRS and CDR2 YFSETQ. CDR3 DNA: TGCGCCAGCAGCCTAGGACAGGGGCTAACTAATGAAAAACTGTTTTTT. Its protein is CASSLGQGLTNEKLFF.

The chain combines TRBV25-1 with TRBJ1-3; D ambiguous. Between the trimmed V and J ends, which lost 3 bases and 2 bases, there was a span of 11 bases. CDR3 length equals 15 residues. Germline V lookup: CDR1 MGHDK, CDR2 SYGVNS. Written as DNA, the CDR3 is TGTGCCAGCAGTGATCCCAGAGACGCTGGAAACACCATATATTTT. As protein: CASSDPRDAGNTIYF.

This rearrangement joins TRBV7-9 to TRBJ2-2, with D tentatively TRBD2 (7 bases). The CDR3 extends over 15 amino acids. Germline V lookup: CDR1 SEHNR, CDR2 FQNEAQ (reference sequence). V was pared by 7 bases and J by 4 bases, with 16 bases between. The CDR3 reads CASIDGGQRTGELFF. DNA of the CDR3: TGTGCCAGCATCGACGGGGGGCAGCGCACCGGGGAGCTGTTTTTT.

The chain employs TRBV6-5 and TRBJ2-1; no definite D call. V lost 2 bases and J 7 bases, leaving 12 bases between the germline ends. The CDR3 loop spans 14 amino acids. The V gene's germline CDR1 is MNHEY and CDR2 SVGAGI. The CDR3 bases are TGTGCCAGCAGTTACGGGCCCTCCGGAAATGAGCAGTTCTTC. This encodes CASSYGPSGNEQFF.

The count of this clone is one. J is TRBJ2-5 and V is TRBV5-6; a weak D match, TRBD1 (5 bases). From germline, CDR1 is SGHDT and CDR2 YYEEEE. The CDR3 runs 14 residues. Trimming removed 0 bases at V and 5 bases at J, with 11 bases between. The CDR3 here is CASSLAQGRETQYF. The CDR3, as DNA: TGTGCCAGCAGCTTGGCCCAGGGCAGGGAGACCCAGTACTTC.

This chain connects TRBV10-2 to TRBJ1-5; 8 positions match TRBD1. This CDR3 contains 16 residues. V lost 3 bases, J lost 4 bases, and 8 bases stayed unmatched. CDR1 and CDR2 (germline): WSHSY, SAAADI. The CDR3, as DNA: TGCGCCAGCAGTGACCCAGGGGGCGCGTATAATCAGCCCCAGCATTTT. Its protein product is CASSDPGGAYNQPQHF.

The chain recombines TRBV6-6 with TRBJ2-2, with D hard to call. The CDR3 covers 12 residues. CDR1 is MNHNY, CDR2 SVGAGI, per germline (reference sequence). V lost 2 bases to trimming and J lost 5 bases, with 3 bases between them. CDR3 sequence reads: CASSYPTGELFF. The CDR3 nucleotides are TGTGCCAGCAGTTACCCAACCGGGGAGCTGTTTTTT.

This chain links TRBV6-1 with TRBJ2-3; TRBD1 is a possible D gene (6 bases). The germline V and J ends were trimmed by 4 bases and 4 bases, with 30 bases remaining between them. CDR3 length equals 20 residues. Germline V lookup: CDR1 MNHNS, CDR2 SASEGT. CDR3: CASSGNHAGGWSFIPDTQYF. In nucleotides, the CDR3 is TGTGCCAGCAGTGGAAACCACGCTGGGGGCTGGTCTTTTATTCCAGATACGCAGTATTTT.

J is TRBJ1-1 and V is TRBV7-9; 10 bases line up with TRBD1. Trimming removed 4 bases from V and 3 bases from J; junction bases left unmatched: 8. The length of the CDR3 is 16 residues. Germline V lookup: CDR1 SEHNR, CDR2 FQNEAQ (reference sequence). The CDR3 coding sequence is TGTGCCAGCAGCTCGTGGACAGGGGGGAGGTACACTGAAGCTTTCTTT. This translates into CASSSWTGGRYTEAFF. The full variable domain, rest sourced from reference TRBV7-9 and TRBJ1-1, is DTGVSQNPRHKITKRGQNVTFRCDPISEHNRLYWYRQTLGQGPEFLTYFQNEAQLEKSRLLSDRFSAERPKGSFSTLEIQRTEQGDSAMYLCASSSWTGGRYTEAFFGQGTRLTVV.

The chain carries TRBV19 and TRBJ2-1; D unclear. Trimming left V 5 bases short and J 7 bases short, with 9 bases between. Germline V gene sequence: CDR1 LNHDA, CDR2 SQIVND (reference sequence). The CDR3 is made up of 12 amino acids. CDR3 protein: CASSPHMNEQFF. CDR3 DNA: TGTGCCAGTAGTCCTCATATGAATGAGCAGTTCTTC.

The chain is built from TRBV5-8 and TRBJ2-5; possibly TRBD2 for D (6 bases). CDR1 and CDR2 from the germline V gene are SGHTS and YDEGEE. Trimming removed 0 bases at V and 4 bases at J, with 13 bases between. The CDR3 runs 15 residues. CDR3 region: CASSLGGTRGETQYF. CDR3 nucleotide sequence: TGTGCCAGCAGCTTGGGCGGGACCCGGGGAGAGACCCAGTACTTC.